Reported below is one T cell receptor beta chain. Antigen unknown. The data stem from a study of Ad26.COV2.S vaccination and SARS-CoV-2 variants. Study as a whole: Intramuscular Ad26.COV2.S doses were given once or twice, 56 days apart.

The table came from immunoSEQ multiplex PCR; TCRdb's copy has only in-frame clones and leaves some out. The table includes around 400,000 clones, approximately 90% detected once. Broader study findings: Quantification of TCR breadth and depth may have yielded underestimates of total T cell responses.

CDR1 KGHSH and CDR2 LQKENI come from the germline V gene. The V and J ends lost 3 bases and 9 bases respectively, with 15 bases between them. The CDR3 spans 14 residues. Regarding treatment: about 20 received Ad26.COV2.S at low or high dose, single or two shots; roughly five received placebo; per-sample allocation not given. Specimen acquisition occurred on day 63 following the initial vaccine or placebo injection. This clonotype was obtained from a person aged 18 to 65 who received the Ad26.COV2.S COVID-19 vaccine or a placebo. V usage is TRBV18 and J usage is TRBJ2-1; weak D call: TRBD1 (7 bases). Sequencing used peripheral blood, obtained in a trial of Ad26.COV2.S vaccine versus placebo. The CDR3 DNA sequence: TGTGCCAGCTCACCGGAGGGGGCGAGGGGTGAGCAGTTCTTC. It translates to CASSPEGARGEQFF.